The sequence of this T cell receptor beta chain was determined in a study of blood T cell repertoires in COVID-19. Whole-study context: Samples taken during acute and convalescent COVID-19 were collected in the United States, Italy and Spain. In each case, the material was cDNA or gDNA derived from T cells, B-cell-depleted T cells, or PBMCs.

Original methodology: Nucleated cell number was recorded as an estimate derived from reference gene primer amplification. This table comes from immunoSEQ multiplex PCR, and its TCRdb copy is limited to in-frame clones, with some not included. V, J and clone size were drawn from that table, and D and trimming were deduced from the DNA. The table has roughly 70,000 clones, roughly 80% seen once; the top ten hold about 4.8%. The sequence came from an elderly woman with active or convalescent COVID-19. Specimen: peripheral blood.

CDR3 protein: CASSPQKGSNQPQHF. As DNA, the CDR3 is TGTGCCAGCTCACCCCAAAAGGGGAGCAATCAGCCCCAGCATTTT. J is TRBJ1-5 and V is TRBV18, with D maybe TRBD1 (5 bases). Germline V gene data show CDR1 as KGHSH and CDR2 as LQKENI. The CDR3 contains 15 residues. V lost 3 bases and J lost 1, with 10 bases in between.